This T cell receptor (beta chain) came from a study of identical twins. This clonotype was picked up many times. The antigen remains undetermined. TCRdb independently ran MiXCR on the 5' RACE reads; one entry per CDR3 protein. The sample shows 200,000 to 300,000 distinct CDR3 sequences, approximately 6.8% of them seen only once. Study conclusions and caveats: Sequences that were out-of-frame, alpha and twin-shared displayed an excess of low generation probability.

This sample was shared with a second study, whose subject was yellow fever vaccine responses in identical twins.

The sequence was collected from a woman under 30 in good health. The sample comprised CD8+ T cells sorted from blood.

The CDR3 loop reads CASSFRGSYNEQFF. The CDR3 DNA reads TGTGCCAGCAGTTTCCGGGGCTCCTACAATGAGCAGTTCTTC. The chain links TRBV12-3 or TRBV12-4 to TRBJ2-1, with a tentative D call TRBD2 (5 bases). The CDR3 covers 14 residues. Trimming shortened V by 3 bases and J by 0 bases, and 6 bases separated the two germline ends.